One sample yielded the 19 T cell receptor beta chains listed below, sequenced in a study of cytomegalovirus exposure and HLA in healthy donors listed by TCRdb under 2017. Libraries were prepared through the immunoSEQ multiplex PCR assay. For the multiplex PCR, a mixture combining 60 forward primers for TCR Vbeta segments and 13 reverse primers for TCR Jbeta segments was used. Held by TCRdb, this immuneACCESS table contains in-frame sequences only and omits some clones. Under half of the omission traces to an unresolved V gene where checked; the cause of the rest is unknown. The sample table lists about 190,000 clones, about 85% of them with a count of one. The ten largest clones add up to 1% of the sample. Material: PBMCs. The receptors derive from a boy between 2 and 10 years old in good health and CMV-seronegative.

As to this clone: The junction departs from germline at one end; a sequencing error may be responsible. V and J are TRBV6-6 and TRBJ2-7, with 8 bases fitting TRBD2. Germline V gene lookup returns CDR1 MNHNY and CDR2 SVGAGI (reference sequence). This CDR3 has 14 residues. In DNA, the CDR3 is TGTGCCAGCAGTTACGGGACTAGTTTCGACGAGCGGTACTTC. Translating it yields CASSYGTSFDERYF.

V gene TRBV9 combines with J gene TRBJ1-4, with 7 positions matching TRBD1. CDR3 length: 17 residues. The V and J ends lost 2 bases and 0 bases, in that order; junction bases with no gene match: 7. Germline CDR1 reads SGDLS; CDR2 reads YYNGEE. Here the CDR3 reads CASSVTGTVTTNEKLFF. CDR3 nucleotide sequence: TGTGCCAGCAGCGTTACCGGGACAGTAACAACTAATGAAAAACTGTTTTTT.

This chain links TRBV6-5 with TRBJ1-2; D unclear. V was pared by 0 bases and J by 8 bases, with 10 bases between. CDR3 size: 13 residues. CDR1 and CDR2 from the germline V gene are MNHEY and SVGAGI. The CDR3, as DNA: TGTGCCAGCAGTTACTCGCGGATTCAGGGCTACACCTTC. Translated, it gives CASSYSRIQGYTF.

V is TRBV2 and J is TRBJ2-7; 9 bases line up with TRBD2. CDR1 SNHLY and CDR2 FYNNEI come from the germline V gene. With 4 bases clipped from V and 3 bases from J, the junction kept 4 bases outside the gene matches. The CDR3 is made up of 14 amino acids. This chain's CDR3 is CASSARAGGYEQYF. In DNA form, the CDR3 reads TGTGCCAGCAGTGCACGAGCGGGAGGCTACGAGCAGTACTTC.

This clone turned up a few times. V and J are TRBV9 and TRBJ2-7; 8 bases fit TRBD2. The CDR3 totals 15 residues. CDR1 and CDR2 from the germline V gene are SGDLS and YYNGEE. With 0 bases clipped from V and 2 bases from J, the junction kept 4 bases outside the gene matches. The CDR3 sequence: CASSVESGGPYEQYF. CDR3 DNA sequence: TGTGCCAGCAGCGTAGAAAGCGGGGGCCCCTACGAGCAGTACTTC. The variable domain in full, completed from reference TRBV9 and TRBJ2-7, reads DSGVTQTPKHLITATGQRVTLRCSPRSGDLSVYWYQQSLDQGLQFLIQYYNGEERAKGNILERFSAQQFPDLHSELNLSSLELGDSALYFCASSVESGGPYEQYFGPGTRLTVT.

This clone has more than one count but fewer than ten. The chain employs TRBV5-1 and TRBJ2-2; D is unresolved. V gave up 0 bases and J gave up 6 bases, with 9 bases separating them. Germline CDR1 SGHRS, CDR2 YFSETQ. The CDR3 is made up of 14 amino acids. The CDR3, as DNA: TGCGCCAGCAGCTTGGTCCAGAGGTCCGGGGAGCTGTTTTTT. Its protein product is CASSLVQRSGELFF.

The CDR3 loop reads CASSVGTGRRDTQYF. Here the CDR3 DNA reads TGTGCCAGCTCGGTAGGGACAGGGAGAAGAGATACGCAGTATTTT. This rearrangement joins TRBV18 to TRBJ2-3; 9 positions agree with TRBD1. The CDR3 extends over 15 amino acids. Germline V gene data show CDR1 as KGHSH and CDR2 as LQKENI. J was trimmed by 5 bases and V by 6 bases; bases with no gene match: 9.

The J gene is TRBJ2-2, the V gene TRBV9, with TRBD2 identical over 12 bases. J lost 7 bases, V lost 4 bases, and 8 bases had no gene match. Germline CDR1 SGDLS, CDR2 YYNGEE. The CDR3 is made up of 16 amino acids. CDR3 amino acids: CASSIGLAGYSGELFF. In DNA form, the CDR3 reads TGTGCCAGCAGCATTGGACTAGCGGGGTATAGCGGGGAGCTGTTTTTT.

This chain connects TRBV9 to TRBJ1-3; a weak D match, TRBD1 (6 bases). Trimming pared 3 bases from V and 0 bases from J, leaving 7 bases between. The CDR3 covers 14 residues. Germline-derived CDR1 and CDR2 are SGDLS and YYNGEE. The CDR3 DNA follows: TGTGCCAGCAGCGACAGGGACTCTGGAAACACCATATATTTT. Protein product: CASSDRDSGNTIYF.

This clone was picked up one time. This rearrangement joins TRBV28 to TRBJ2-3; 12 bases are shared with TRBD2. In germline, CDR1 is MDHEN, CDR2 SYDVKM. J was trimmed by 4 bases and V by 3 bases; bases with no gene match: 2. This CDR3 spans 15 amino acids. The CDR3 reads CASSLTSGGADTQYF. The CDR3 DNA is TGTGCCAGCAGTTTGACTAGCGGGGGTGCAGATACGCAGTATTTT.

V usage is TRBV6-5 and J usage is TRBJ2-5; TRBD2 aligns across 8 bases. Germline CDR1 and CDR2: MNHEY and SVGAGI. With V trimmed by 0 bases and J by 4 bases, 1 base remained unmatched. The CDR3 sequence is 14 residues long. The CDR3 DNA sequence: TGTGCCAGCAGTTACTCCCTAGCGGGAGAGACCCAGTACTTC. It encodes CASSYSLAGETQYF.

The rearrangement uses TRBV29-1 and TRBJ1-1; D is unresolved. This CDR3 contains 12 residues. CDR1 SQVTM and CDR2 ANQGSEA come from the germline V gene. V lost 3 bases and J 5 bases, leaving 10 bases between the germline ends. CDR3 in DNA: TGCAGCGTTGACGACGTCGGGACTGAAGCTTTCTTT. Its protein product is CSVDDVGTEAFF.

The chain is built from TRBV7-8 and TRBJ2-3; tentative D call: TRBD2 (6 bases). In germline, CDR1 is SGHVS, CDR2 FQNEAQ. The V and J ends lost 3 bases and 2 bases respectively, with 12 bases between them. The CDR3 is 15 amino acids. The CDR3 coding sequence is TGTGCCAGCAGCTTGGGGGGAAGGATCACAGATACGCAGTATTTT. Its protein product is CASSLGGRITDTQYF.

This clone has only one observation. The chain has TRBV2 and TRBJ2-1; the D is unclear. CDR1 is SNHLY, CDR2 FYNNEI, per germline. The CDR3 covers 15 residues. V shed 1 base and J shed 0 bases, with 7 bases lying between them. DNA of the CDR3: TGTGCCAGCAGTGAAGACCTAAGCTCCTACAATGAGCAGTTCTTC. Residues: CASSEDLSSYNEQFF.

The chain carries TRBV6-1 and TRBJ2-1; tentatively, D is TRBD2 (6 bases). CDR1 is MNHNS and CDR2 is SASEGT in the germline V gene. CDR3 length: 14 amino acids. Trimming removed 4 bases at V and 2 bases at J, with 9 bases between. The CDR3 region has the DNA TGTGCCAGCAGTGTGCGGGGAACCTACAATGAGCAGTTCTTC. Encoded protein: CASSVRGTYNEQFF.

J is TRBJ1-6 and V is TRBV11-2; weak D call: TRBD1 (5 bases). The V and J ends lost 0 bases and 11 bases respectively, with 20 bases between them. The CDR3 is made up of 17 amino acids. Germline CDR1 and CDR2: SGHAT and FQNNGV. CDR3 DNA: TGTGCCAGCAGCTTAGATACCCAGGGAGGTTTTAAGACACCCCTCCACTTT. Translating it yields CASSLDTQGGFKTPLHF.

The chain links TRBV2 to TRBJ1-2; TRBD1 matches at 7 bases. The CDR3 runs to 14 residues. J lost 6 bases, V lost 10 bases, and 14 bases had no gene match. Per germline, CDR1 SNHLY and CDR2 FYNNEI. The CDR3 region has the DNA TGTGCCACACCCGACAGGGCCCCCCGCGATGGCTACACCTTC. Translation: CATPDRAPRDGYTF.

The genes are TRBV28 and TRBJ1-5, with a possible D match to TRBD1 (5 bases). V dropped 1 base and J dropped 4 bases, with 5 bases sitting between them. CDR1 is MDHEN and CDR2 is SYDVKM in the germline V gene. The CDR3 contains 13 residues. The CDR3 nucleotides are TGTGCCAGCAGTTTATCAGGGAATCAGCCCCAGCATTTT. This encodes CASSLSGNQPQHF. The full variable domain, in which reference TRBV28 and TRBJ1-5 provide the parts outside the CDR3, is DVKVTQSSRYLVKRTGEKVFLECVQDMDHENMFWYRQDPGLGLRLIYFSYDVKMKEKGDIPEGYSVSREKKERFSLILESASTNQTSMYLCASSLSGNQPQHFGDGTRLSIL.

Here the CDR3 DNA reads TGTGCCTGGAGTGTGCGCGGATACTACAATGAGCAGTTCTTC. Protein sequence: CAWSVRGYYNEQFF. J is TRBJ2-1 and V is TRBV30; D remains ambiguous. The length of the CDR3 is 14 residues. Germline CDR1 is GTSNPN and CDR2 is SVGIG (reference sequence). V dropped 0 bases and J dropped 3 bases, with 9 bases sitting between them.